What follows is one T cell receptor (beta chain) and its context. The CDR3 contains 13 residues. Trimming removed 5 bases from V and 4 bases from J, with 11 bases in between. The germline V gene has CDR1 MNHEY and CDR2 SMNVEV (reference sequence). PCR employed 60 Vbeta and 13 Jbeta primers. This table comes from immunoSEQ multiplex PCR, and its TCRdb copy is limited to in-frame clones, with some not included. Of about 160,000 clones listed, around 75% are singletons. This specimen comes from a study of cytomegalovirus exposure and HLA in healthy donors. Healthy bone marrow donors made up the cohort. This chain joins TRBV27 and TRBJ2-5; the D gene is possibly TRBD1 (6 bases). The sequence came from a human donor in good health. The specimen sequenced was PBMCs. DNA for the CDR3: TGTGCCAGCAGTATTGGGGGCCTAGAGACCCAGTACTTC. It specifies CASSIGGLETQYF.